A single TCR beta chain is shown here with its context. Its matching antigen is unknown. Per germline, CDR1 SGHRS and CDR2 YFSETQ. V lost 5 bases to trimming and J lost 2 bases; unmatched junction nucleotides: 6. CDR3 size: 15 residues. TCRdb recomputed calls from the 5' RACE reads with MiXCR, one row per CDR3 protein. Counted here are roughly 720,000 distinct CDR3 sequences, 15% to 20% occurring once; the ten biggest clones make up about an eighth. These data belong to a study of identical twins. Whole-study findings and limits: Twin pairs' shared out-of-frame alpha sequences were enriched in low generation probability. One should note that invariant MAIT and iNKT cells could partly confound zero-insertion analyses.

The same specimen was also included in a second study, on T cells expressing NK-cell markers.

The genes are TRBV5-1 and TRBJ2-3, with 9 positions matching TRBD2. Sample: PBMCs. This TCR derives from a woman younger than 30 in good health. CDR3 in DNA: TGCGCCAGCAGGCCGGGACTAGCCAACACAGATACGCAGTATTTT. Residues: CASRPGLANTDTQYF.